Listed below are T cell receptor beta chains from one sample, sequenced in a study of blood T cell repertoires in COVID-19. Profiling relied on immunoSEQ multiplex PCR, and the TCRdb table lists in-frame clones only, not all of them. The sample contains 300,000 or so clones, around 88% of which appear only once. The sample comprised peripheral blood. These receptor sequences come from a woman aged 30 to 39 who had recovered from COVID-19. Both conserved end residues are part of each CDR3. The D gene is left open where the match is weak. The listing skips clone size in some rows; elsewhere it reads once, few, many or a size class.

J gene: TRBJ2-3; V gene: TRBV20-1; clone size: -; D gene: -; CDR3 DNA: TGCAGTGCTAGTAAAGATTTGGCTGAGGGTGCGCAGTATTTT; CDR3 protein: CSASKDLAEGAQYF
J gene: TRBJ1-1; V gene: TRBV2; clone size: -; D gene: -; CDR3 DNA: TGTGCCAGCAGCCCCCTGGGAGGGTTTGGCACTGAAGCTTTCTTT; CDR3 protein: CASSPLGGFGTEAFF
J gene: TRBJ1-1; V gene: TRBV5-4; clone size: -; D gene: -; CDR3 DNA: TGTGCCAGCAGCCCGAGGCGGAGGACTGAAGCTTTCTTT; CDR3 protein: CASSPRRRTEAFF
J gene: TRBJ1-1; V gene: TRBV9; clone size: few; D gene: -; CDR3 DNA: TGTGCCAGCAGCCCCGGGGTGTCCACTGAAGCTTTCTTT; CDR3 protein: CASSPGVSTEAFF
J gene: TRBJ2-2; V gene: TRBV28; clone size: -; D gene: -; CDR3 DNA: TGTGCCAGCAGTATTTCCTATCACAGGGCCGGGGAGCTGTTTTTT; CDR3 protein: CASSISYHRAGELFF
J gene: TRBJ2-3; V gene: TRBV5-6; clone size: -; D gene: TRBD2; CDR3 DNA: TGTGCCAGCAGCTTGGAGCGGGGGGGTACGCAGTATTTT; CDR3 protein: CASSLERGGTQYF
J gene: TRBJ2-6; V gene: TRBV6-5; clone size: -; D gene: TRBD1; CDR3 DNA: TGTGCCAGCAGCCTCGACAGGGCTGGGGCCAACGTCCTGACTTTC; CDR3 protein: CASSLDRAGANVLTF
J gene: TRBJ2-2; V gene: TRBV9; clone size: -; D gene: TRBD1; CDR3 DNA: TGTGCCAGCAGCAGATACCGGGACAGGGCGACCGGGGAGCTGTTTTTT; CDR3 protein: CASSRYRDRATGELFF
J gene: TRBJ2-7; V gene: TRBV13; clone size: once; D gene: -; CDR3 DNA: TGTGCCAGCAGCTTAGGATTCAGGGCTACCTACGAGCAGTACTTC; CDR3 protein: CASSLGFRATYEQYF
J gene: TRBJ1-1; V gene: TRBV5-1; clone size: -; D gene: -; CDR3 DNA: TGCGCCAGCAGCTTGTCCACGATCACAGTGAACACTGAAGCTTTCTTT; CDR3 protein: CASSLSTITVNTEAFF
J gene: TRBJ2-7; V gene: TRBV29-1; clone size: -; D gene: -; CDR3 DNA: TGCAGCGCTCAGGGTTCCTACGAGCAGTACTTC; CDR3 protein: CSAQGSYEQYF
J gene: TRBJ2-1; V gene: TRBV4-2; clone size: -; D gene: -; CDR3 DNA: TGTGCCAGCAGCCAACGCTGGGGGGGGGCCCTCAATGAGCAGTTCTTC; CDR3 protein: CASSQRWGGALNEQFF
J gene: TRBJ1-6; V gene: TRBV28; clone size: -; D gene: -; CDR3 DNA: TGTGCCAGCAGTTCCGCGGGCGGGGTTTCACCCCTCCACTTT; CDR3 protein: CASSSAGGVSPLHF
J gene: TRBJ2-4; V gene: TRBV12-3/TRBV12-4; clone size: once; D gene: TRBD2; CDR3 DNA: TGTGCCAGCAGTCGTAGCGGGGGGGCCCATCGGTACTTC; CDR3 protein: CASSRSGGAHRYF
J gene: TRBJ2-7; V gene: TRBV10-3; clone size: -; D gene: TRBD1; CDR3 DNA: TGTGCCATCAGTGAGGTGACAGGGGTTGCCGAGCAGTACTTC; CDR3 protein: CAISEVTGVAEQYF
J gene: TRBJ2-5; V gene: TRBV7-2; clone size: -; D gene: -; CDR3 DNA: TGTGCCAGCACCATGCTTACGACGGGAGAGACCCAGTACTTC; CDR3 protein: CASTMLTTGETQYF
J gene: TRBJ2-7; V gene: TRBV2; clone size: -; D gene: -; CDR3 DNA: TGTGCCAGCACCGCCGGGGGTGGCGAGCAGTACTTC; CDR3 protein: CASTAGGGEQYF
J gene: TRBJ2-3; V gene: TRBV9; clone size: once; D gene: -; CDR3 DNA: TGTGCCAGCAGCGTAGACGAAGGGTCGGGGGCGACAGGGTGGACAGATACGCAGTATTTT; CDR3 protein: CASSVDEGSGATGWTDTQYF
J gene: TRBJ1-5; V gene: TRBV6-2/TRBV6-3; clone size: -; D gene: -; CDR3 DNA: TGTGCCAGCAGTTACTACAGTACTAATCAGCCCCAGCATTTT; CDR3 protein: CASSYYSTNQPQHF
J gene: TRBJ2-2; V gene: TRBV6-1; clone size: -; D gene: -; CDR3 DNA: TGTGCCAGCAGTGAATTTGTGGGGGGGCGCTCCGGGGAGCTGTTTTTT; CDR3 protein: CASSEFVGGRSGELFF
J gene: TRBJ2-1; V gene: TRBV6-5; clone size: -; D gene: -; CDR3 DNA: TGTGCCAGCAGCCCCGACTCAAGCTCCTACAATGAGCAGTTCTTC; CDR3 protein: CASSPDSSSYNEQFF
J gene: TRBJ1-4; V gene: TRBV5-1; clone size: -; D gene: -; CDR3 DNA: TGCGCCAGCAGCTTGGCGGGAGGAAGTGAAAAACTGTTTTTT; CDR3 protein: CASSLAGGSEKLFF
J gene: TRBJ1-2; V gene: TRBV20-1; clone size: -; D gene: TRBD1; CDR3 DNA: TGCAGTGCTAGTCAGATCACGACAGGGAGATGGGGCTACACCTTC; CDR3 protein: CSASQITTGRWGYTF
J gene: TRBJ2-5; V gene: TRBV7-9; clone size: -; D gene: -; CDR3 DNA: TGTGCCAGCAGCCAAGGAATGGGCTGGGAGACCCAGTACTTC; CDR3 protein: CASSQGMGWETQYF
J gene: TRBJ2-5; V gene: TRBV10-3; clone size: -; D gene: -; CDR3 DNA: TGTGCCATCAGCCCAGGACAGCAAGAGACCCAGTACTTC; CDR3 protein: CAISPGQQETQYF
J gene: TRBJ1-5; V gene: TRBV18; clone size: once; D gene: -; CDR3 DNA: TGTGCCAGCTCACCAGACAGAGTTCAACAGCCCCAGCATTTT; CDR3 protein: CASSPDRVQQPQHF
J gene: TRBJ2-7; V gene: TRBV5-1; clone size: -; D gene: TRBD1; CDR3 DNA: TGCGCCAGCAGCTCGGGACAGCAATCCTACGAGCAGTACTTC; CDR3 protein: CASSSGQQSYEQYF
J gene: TRBJ2-5; V gene: TRBV25-1; clone size: once; D gene: TRBD1; CDR3 DNA: TGTGCCAGCAGTGCCCTGACAGGGACCTTCCAAGAGACCCAGTACTTC; CDR3 protein: CASSALTGTFQETQYF
J gene: TRBJ1-6; V gene: TRBV15; clone size: once; D gene: -; CDR3 DNA: TGTGCCACCACGAGGACAGCCAATTCACCCCTCCACTTT; CDR3 protein: CATTRTANSPLHF
J gene: TRBJ1-6; V gene: TRBV5-1; clone size: -; D gene: TRBD1; CDR3 DNA: TGCGCCAGCAGCCCCGGACAGGGCGGTAATTCACCCCTCCACTTT; CDR3 protein: CASSPGQGGNSPLHF
J gene: TRBJ2-7; V gene: TRBV6-1; clone size: -; D gene: -; CDR3 DNA: TGTGCCAGCTCCCCGATGGACAAACCCTACGAGCAGTACTTC; CDR3 protein: CASSPMDKPYEQYF
J gene: TRBJ1-2; V gene: TRBV3-1/TRBV3-2; clone size: -; D gene: -; CDR3 DNA: TGTGCCAGCAGCCAAGCCCCAGGGGTTGCCTATGGCTACACCTTC; CDR3 protein: CASSQAPGVAYGYTF
J gene: TRBJ2-4; V gene: TRBV11-3; clone size: -; D gene: -; CDR3 DNA: TGTGCCAGCAGCTTAACACAGGGAAACATTCAGTACTTC; CDR3 protein: CASSLTQGNIQYF
J gene: TRBJ1-2; V gene: TRBV6-5; clone size: -; D gene: TRBD1; CDR3 DNA: TGTGCCAGCAGGGACAGGGGGCAGAGTGGCTACACCTTC; CDR3 protein: CASRDRGQSGYTF
J gene: TRBJ2-1; V gene: TRBV9; clone size: -; D gene: -; CDR3 DNA: TGTGCCAGCACCACAGGAGGGGGGGACTACAATGAGCAGTTCTTC; CDR3 protein: CASTTGGGDYNEQFF
J gene: TRBJ2-1; V gene: TRBV27; clone size: -; D gene: -; CDR3 DNA: TGTGCCAGCAGTTTATCCCTAACGCTTAATGAGCAGTTCTTC; CDR3 protein: CASSLSLTLNEQFF
J gene: TRBJ1-1; V gene: TRBV18; clone size: -; D gene: TRBD1; CDR3 DNA: TGTGCCAGCTCACCCGTAAAGGACAGGGAAGCTTTCTTT; CDR3 protein: CASSPVKDREAFF
J gene: TRBJ1-1; V gene: TRBV9; clone size: -; D gene: -; CDR3 DNA: TGTGCCAGCAGCGTAGGCCAGGGGACTATGAACACTGAAGCTTTCTTT; CDR3 protein: CASSVGQGTMNTEAFF
J gene: TRBJ1-4; V gene: TRBV5-1; clone size: -; D gene: -; CDR3 DNA: TGCGCCAGCAGCTTCTCTGGTTCAGGGTATGAAAAACTGTTTTTT; CDR3 protein: CASSFSGSGYEKLFF
J gene: TRBJ1-2; V gene: TRBV2; clone size: -; D gene: TRBD1; CDR3 DNA: TGTGCCAGCAGGTATGACAGGGCTGGCTACACCTTC; CDR3 protein: CASRYDRAGYTF
J gene: TRBJ2-7; V gene: TRBV24-1; clone size: -; D gene: TRBD2; CDR3 DNA: TGTGCCACCAGTGATTGGGAGGGCTACGAGCAGTACTTC; CDR3 protein: CATSDWEGYEQYF
J gene: TRBJ2-3; V gene: TRBV3-1/TRBV3-2; clone size: -; D gene: -; CDR3 DNA: TGTGCCAGCAGCCGCGGGCAGGGGAGCACAGATACGCAGTATTTT; CDR3 protein: CASSRGQGSTDTQYF